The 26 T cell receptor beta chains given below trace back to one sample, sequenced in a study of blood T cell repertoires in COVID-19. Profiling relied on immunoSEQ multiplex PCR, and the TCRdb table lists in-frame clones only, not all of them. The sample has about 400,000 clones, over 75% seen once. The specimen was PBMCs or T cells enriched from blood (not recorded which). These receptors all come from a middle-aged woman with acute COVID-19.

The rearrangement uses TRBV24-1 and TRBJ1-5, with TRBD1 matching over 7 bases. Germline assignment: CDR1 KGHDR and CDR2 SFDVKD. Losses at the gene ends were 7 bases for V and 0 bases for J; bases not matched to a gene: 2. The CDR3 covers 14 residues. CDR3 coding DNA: TGTGCCACCAGCCCAGGGGGTAGCAATCAGCCCCAGCATTTT. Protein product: CATSPGGSNQPQHF.

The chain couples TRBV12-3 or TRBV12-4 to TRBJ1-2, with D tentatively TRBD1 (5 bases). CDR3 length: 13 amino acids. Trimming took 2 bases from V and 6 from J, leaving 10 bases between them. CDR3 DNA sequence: TGTGCCAGCAGTTTATCAGGGTACGATGGCTACACCTTC. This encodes CASSLSGYDGYTF.

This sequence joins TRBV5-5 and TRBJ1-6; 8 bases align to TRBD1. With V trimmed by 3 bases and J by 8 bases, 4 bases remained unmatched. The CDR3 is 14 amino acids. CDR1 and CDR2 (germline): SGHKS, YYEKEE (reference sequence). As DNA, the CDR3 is TGTGCCAGCAGCTCGGCAGGGGGCGATTCACCCCTCCACTTT. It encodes CASSSAGGDSPLHF.

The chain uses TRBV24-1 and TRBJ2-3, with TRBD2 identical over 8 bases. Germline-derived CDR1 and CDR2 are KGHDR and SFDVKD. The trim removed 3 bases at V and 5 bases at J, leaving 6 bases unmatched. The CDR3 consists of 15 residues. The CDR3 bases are TGTGCCACCAGTGATCCGGGGGGGCCGGAAGATACGCAGTATTTT. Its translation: CATSDPGGPEDTQYF.

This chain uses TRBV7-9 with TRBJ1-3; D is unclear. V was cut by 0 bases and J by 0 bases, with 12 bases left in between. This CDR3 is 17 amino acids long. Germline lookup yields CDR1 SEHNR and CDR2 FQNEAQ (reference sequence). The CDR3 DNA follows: TGTGCCAGCAGCTTAGCCAACGCAGGTCCCTCTGGAAACACCATATATTTT. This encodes CASSLANAGPSGNTIYF.

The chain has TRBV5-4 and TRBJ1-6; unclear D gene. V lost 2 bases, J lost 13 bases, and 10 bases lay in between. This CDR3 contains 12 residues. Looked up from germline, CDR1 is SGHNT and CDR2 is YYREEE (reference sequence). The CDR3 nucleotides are TGTGCCAGCAGCTTTATCAGGTTCCCCCTCCACTTT. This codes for CASSFIRFPLHF.

This CDR3 is CASSLYREGYGYTF. The CDR3 DNA reads TGTGCCAGCAGTTTATACAGGGAGGGGTATGGCTACACCTTC. This chain joins TRBV27 and TRBJ1-2; TRBD1 might be the D (6 bases). Between the trimmed V and J ends, which lost 1 base and 5 bases, there was a span of 11 bases. The CDR3 has 14 amino acids. Germline-derived CDR1 and CDR2 are MNHEY and SMNVEV (reference sequence).

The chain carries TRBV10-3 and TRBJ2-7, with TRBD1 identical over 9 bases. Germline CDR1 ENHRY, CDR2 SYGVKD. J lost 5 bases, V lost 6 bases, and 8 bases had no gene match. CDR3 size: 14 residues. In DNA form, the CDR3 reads TGTGCCATCAGGGAGGGGACAGGGTCCCACGAGCAGTACTTC. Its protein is CAIREGTGSHEQYF.

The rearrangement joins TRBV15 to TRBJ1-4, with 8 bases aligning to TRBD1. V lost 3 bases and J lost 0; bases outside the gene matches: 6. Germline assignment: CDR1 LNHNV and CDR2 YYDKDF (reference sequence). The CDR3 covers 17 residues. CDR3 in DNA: TGTGCCACCAGCAGCCAGGGGGCGCGAGCAACTAATGAAAAACTGTTTTTT. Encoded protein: CATSSQGARATNEKLFF. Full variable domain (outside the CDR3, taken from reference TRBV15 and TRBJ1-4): DAMVIQNPRYQVTQFGKPVTLSCSQTLNHNVMYWYQQKSSQAPKLLFHYYDKDFNNEADTPDNFQSRRPNTSFCFLDIRSPGLGDTAMYLCATSSQGARATNEKLFFGSGTQLSVL.

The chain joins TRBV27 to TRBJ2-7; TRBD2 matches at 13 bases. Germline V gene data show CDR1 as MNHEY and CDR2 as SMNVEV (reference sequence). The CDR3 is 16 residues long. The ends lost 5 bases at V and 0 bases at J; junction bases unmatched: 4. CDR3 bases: TGTGCCAGCAGTCGGACTAGCGGGGGAGTCTCCTACGAGCAGTACTTC. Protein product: CASSRTSGGVSYEQYF.

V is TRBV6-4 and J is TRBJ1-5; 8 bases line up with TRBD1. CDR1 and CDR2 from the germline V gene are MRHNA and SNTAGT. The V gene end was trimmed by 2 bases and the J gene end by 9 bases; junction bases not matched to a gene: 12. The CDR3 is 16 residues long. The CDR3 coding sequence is TGTGCCAGCAGTGACCTGACAGGGGAGCGGATTGGGCCCCAGCATTTT. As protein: CASSDLTGERIGPQHF.

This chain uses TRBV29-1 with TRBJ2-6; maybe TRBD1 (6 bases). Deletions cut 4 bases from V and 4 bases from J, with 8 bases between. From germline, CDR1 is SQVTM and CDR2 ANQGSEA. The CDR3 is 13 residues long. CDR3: CSVGGPGANVLTF. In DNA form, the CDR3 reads TGCAGCGTTGGGGGGCCCGGGGCCAACGTCCTGACTTTC.

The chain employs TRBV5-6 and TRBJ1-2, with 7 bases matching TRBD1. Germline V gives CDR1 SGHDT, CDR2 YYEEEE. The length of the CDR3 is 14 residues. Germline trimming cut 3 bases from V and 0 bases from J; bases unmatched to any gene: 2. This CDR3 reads CASSYRGANYGYTF. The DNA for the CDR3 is TGTGCCAGCAGCTACAGGGGAGCTAACTATGGCTACACCTTC.

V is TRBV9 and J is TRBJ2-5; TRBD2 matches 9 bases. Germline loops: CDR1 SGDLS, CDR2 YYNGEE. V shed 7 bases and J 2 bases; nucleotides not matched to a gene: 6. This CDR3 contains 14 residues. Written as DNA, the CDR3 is TGTGCCAGCTCGGCTAGCGGGACTCAAGAGACCCAGTACTTC. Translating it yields CASSASGTQETQYF.

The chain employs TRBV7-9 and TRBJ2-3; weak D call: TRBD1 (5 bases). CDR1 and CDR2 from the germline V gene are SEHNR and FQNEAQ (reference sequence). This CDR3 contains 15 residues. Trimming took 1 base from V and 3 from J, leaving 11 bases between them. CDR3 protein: CASSLVGVRTDTQYF. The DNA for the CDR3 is TGTGCCAGCAGCTTAGTAGGGGTGAGAACAGATACGCAGTATTTT.

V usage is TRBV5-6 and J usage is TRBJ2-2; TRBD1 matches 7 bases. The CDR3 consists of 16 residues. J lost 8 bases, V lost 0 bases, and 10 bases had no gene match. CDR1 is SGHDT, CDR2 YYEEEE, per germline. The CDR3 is CASSLDRGQNIGELFF. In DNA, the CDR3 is TGTGCCAGCAGCTTGGATCGGGGACAGAATATAGGGGAGCTGTTTTTT.

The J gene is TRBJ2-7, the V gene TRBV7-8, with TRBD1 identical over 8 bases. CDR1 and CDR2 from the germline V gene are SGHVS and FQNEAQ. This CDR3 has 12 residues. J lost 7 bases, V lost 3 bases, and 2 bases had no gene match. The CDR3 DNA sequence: TGTGCCAGCAGCTTGACAGGGGAAGAGCAGTACTTC. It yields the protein CASSLTGEEQYF.

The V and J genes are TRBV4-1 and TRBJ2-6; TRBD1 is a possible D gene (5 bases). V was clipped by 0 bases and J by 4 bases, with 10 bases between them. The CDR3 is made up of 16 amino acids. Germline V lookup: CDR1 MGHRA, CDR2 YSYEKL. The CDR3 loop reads CASSQDRAAGANVLTF. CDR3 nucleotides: TGCGCCAGCAGCCAAGACAGGGCGGCCGGGGCCAACGTCCTGACTTTC.

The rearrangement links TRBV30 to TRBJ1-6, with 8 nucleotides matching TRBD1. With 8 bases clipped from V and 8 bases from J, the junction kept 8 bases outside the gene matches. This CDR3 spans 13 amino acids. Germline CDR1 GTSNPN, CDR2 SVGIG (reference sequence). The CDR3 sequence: CAVTGQVDSPLHF. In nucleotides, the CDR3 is TGTGCCGTCACGGGACAGGTTGATTCACCCCTCCACTTT.

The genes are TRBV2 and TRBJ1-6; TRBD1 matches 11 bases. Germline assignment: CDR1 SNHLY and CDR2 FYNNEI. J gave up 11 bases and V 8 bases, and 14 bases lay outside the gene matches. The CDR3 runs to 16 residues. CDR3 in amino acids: CASGGTGGELKTPLHF. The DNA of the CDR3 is TGTGCCAGCGGGGGGACAGGGGGGGAATTGAAAACACCCCTCCACTTT.

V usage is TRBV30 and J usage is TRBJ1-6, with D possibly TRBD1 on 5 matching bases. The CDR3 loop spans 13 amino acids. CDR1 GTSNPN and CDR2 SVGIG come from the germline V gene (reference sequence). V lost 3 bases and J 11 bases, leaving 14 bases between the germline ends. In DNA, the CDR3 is TGTGCCTGGAGGGCAGGGACTGAGGCACCCCTCCACTTT. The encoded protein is CAWRAGTEAPLHF.

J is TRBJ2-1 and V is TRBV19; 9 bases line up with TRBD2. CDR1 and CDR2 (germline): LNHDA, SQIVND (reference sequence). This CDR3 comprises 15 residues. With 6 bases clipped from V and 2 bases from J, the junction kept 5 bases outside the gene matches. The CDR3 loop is CASRVSGGTYNEQFF. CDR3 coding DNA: TGTGCCAGTAGGGTTAGCGGGGGAACCTACAATGAGCAGTTCTTC.

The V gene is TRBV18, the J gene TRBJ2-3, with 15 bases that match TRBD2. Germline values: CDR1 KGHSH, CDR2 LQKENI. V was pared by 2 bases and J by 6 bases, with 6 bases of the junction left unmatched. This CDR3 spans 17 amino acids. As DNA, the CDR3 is TGTGCCAGCTCACCAGGACTAGCGGGGGGGCAGGCTGATACGCAGTATTTT. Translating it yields CASSPGLAGGQADTQYF.

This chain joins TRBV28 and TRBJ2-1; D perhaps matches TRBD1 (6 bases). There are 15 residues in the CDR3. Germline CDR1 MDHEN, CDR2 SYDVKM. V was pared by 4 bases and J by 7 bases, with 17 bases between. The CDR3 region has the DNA TGTGCCAGCAGTTCACGTCAGGGGTATGCGAATGAGCAGTTCTTC. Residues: CASSSRQGYANEQFF. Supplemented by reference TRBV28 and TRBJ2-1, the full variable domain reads DVKVTQSSRYLVKRTGEKVFLECVQDMDHENMFWYRQDPGLGLRLIYFSYDVKMKEKGDIPEGYSVSREKKERFSLILESASTNQTSMYLCASSSRQGYANEQFFGPGTRLTVL.

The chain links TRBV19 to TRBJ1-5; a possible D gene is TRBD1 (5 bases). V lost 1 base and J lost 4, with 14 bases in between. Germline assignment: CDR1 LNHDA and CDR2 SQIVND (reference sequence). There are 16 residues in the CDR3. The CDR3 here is CASSIGGGGPNQPQHF. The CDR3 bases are TGTGCCAGTAGTATAGGGGGCGGGGGTCCTAATCAGCCCCAGCATTTT.

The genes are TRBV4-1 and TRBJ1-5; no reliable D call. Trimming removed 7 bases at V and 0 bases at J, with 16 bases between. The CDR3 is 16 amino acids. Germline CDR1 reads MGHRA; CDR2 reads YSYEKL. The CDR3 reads CASTRVGFFSNQPQHF. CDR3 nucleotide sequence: TGCGCCAGCACCCGCGTGGGCTTTTTTAGCAATCAGCCCCAGCATTTT.